Listed below are T cell receptor beta chains from one sample, sequenced in a study of blood T cell repertoires in COVID-19. Profiling relied on immunoSEQ multiplex PCR, and the TCRdb table lists in-frame clones only, not all of them. Of some 150,000 clones in the sample, approximately 84% were seen once. The sequencing sample was made of peripheral blood. The receptor source for this set is a human donor with acute or convalescent COVID-19. The donor label of this sample is uncertain. The CDR3 runs from the conserved cysteine through the conserved F or W. Fields, in order: V gene, D gene, J gene, clone size, CDR3 DNA, CDR3 protein. D genes are given only for firm matches. Size values are once, few and many counts, or a class for expanded clones, and some rows have none.

v_gene: TRBV7-9; d_gene: TRBD1; j_gene: TRBJ1-4; abundance: NA; CDR3nt: TGTGCCAGCAGCTTTGGGACAGCTAATGAAAAACTGTTTTTT; CDR3aa: CASSFGTANEKLFF
v_gene: TRBV9; d_gene: NA; j_gene: TRBJ1-1; abundance: NA; CDR3nt: TGTGCCAGCAGTGGACACGGAGCCACTGAAGCTTTCTTT; CDR3aa: CASSGHGATEAFF
v_gene: TRBV7-9; d_gene: NA; j_gene: TRBJ1-4; abundance: NA; CDR3nt: TGTGCCAGCAGCTTAGCCGCCGGGAGGGCTGGTGAAAAACTGTTTTTT; CDR3aa: CASSLAAGRAGEKLFF
v_gene: TRBV11-1; d_gene: NA; j_gene: TRBJ2-7; abundance: NA; CDR3nt: TGTGCCAGCAGCCCAAGGCGGGACTTCCCCCAGGAGCAGTACTTC; CDR3aa: CASSPRRDFPQEQYF
v_gene: TRBV30; d_gene: NA; j_gene: TRBJ1-1; abundance: NA; CDR3nt: TGTGCCTGGAGTGTACAGGCTATGAACACTGAAGCTTTCTTT; CDR3aa: CAWSVQAMNTEAFF
v_gene: TRBV7-6; d_gene: TRBD1; j_gene: TRBJ2-5; abundance: few; CDR3nt: TGTGCCAGCAGCCCTCGGACAGGGGTTGGAGAGACCCAGTACTTC; CDR3aa: CASSPRTGVGETQYF
v_gene: TRBV28; d_gene: TRBD1; j_gene: TRBJ1-5; abundance: NA; CDR3nt: TGTGCCAGCAGTTTTTTGCAGGGGGTTATTCCCCAGCATTTT; CDR3aa: CASSFLQGVIPQHF
v_gene: TRBV30; d_gene: NA; j_gene: TRBJ2-7; abundance: NA; CDR3nt: TGTGCCTGGGCAAGGGGGGGGGAAAGCTACGAGCAGTACTTC; CDR3aa: CAWARGGESYEQYF
v_gene: TRBV30; d_gene: TRBD1; j_gene: TRBJ1-4; abundance: once; CDR3nt: TGTGCCTGGCGGGGGGACAGGAACGAAAAACTGTTTTTT; CDR3aa: CAWRGDRNEKLFF
v_gene: TRBV19; d_gene: NA; j_gene: TRBJ1-1; abundance: few; CDR3nt: TGTGCCAGTAGTAACGGACAGCTGAACACTGAAGCTTTCTTT; CDR3aa: CASSNGQLNTEAFF
v_gene: TRBV15; d_gene: NA; j_gene: TRBJ2-1; abundance: NA; CDR3nt: TGTGCCACCAGCAGAGGTGCGGGCGGGGACTTATACAATGAGCAGTTCTTC; CDR3aa: CATSRGAGGDLYNEQFF
v_gene: TRBV6-5; d_gene: NA; j_gene: TRBJ1-5; abundance: NA; CDR3nt: TGTGCCAGCAGTTACTCCCCTATTCAGCCCCAGCATTTT; CDR3aa: CASSYSPIQPQHF
v_gene: TRBV6-5; d_gene: NA; j_gene: TRBJ1-6; abundance: NA; CDR3nt: TGTGCCAGCACTTCCTTTGAAGGGGTCACCCTCCACTTT; CDR3aa: CASTSFEGVTLHF
v_gene: TRBV9; d_gene: NA; j_gene: TRBJ1-1; abundance: NA; CDR3nt: TGTGCCAGCAGCGTAGCTACGAACACTGAAGCTTTCTTT; CDR3aa: CASSVATNTEAFF
v_gene: TRBV4-2; d_gene: TRBD1; j_gene: TRBJ1-1; abundance: NA; CDR3nt: TGTGCCAGCAGCTCGACAGGGGGAGGTAGTAACACTGAAGCTTTCTTT; CDR3aa: CASSSTGGGSNTEAFF
v_gene: TRBV6-4; d_gene: TRBD1; j_gene: TRBJ2-5; abundance: NA; CDR3nt: TGTGCCTTGTACAGGGGGCAAGAGACCCAGTACTTC; CDR3aa: CALYRGQETQYF
v_gene: TRBV6-1; d_gene: NA; j_gene: TRBJ2-5; abundance: NA; CDR3nt: TGTGCCAGCAGTGAAGGGGGGCAGGGGCAGTACTTC; CDR3aa: CASSEGGQGQYF
v_gene: TRBV5-1; d_gene: NA; j_gene: TRBJ1-1; abundance: few; CDR3nt: TGCGCCAGCAGCTTGGTGGGCCTTAACACTGAAGCTTTCTTT; CDR3aa: CASSLVGLNTEAFF
v_gene: TRBV3-1/TRBV3-2; d_gene: NA; j_gene: TRBJ1-2; abundance: NA; CDR3nt: TGTGCCAGCAGCCAGGTCGACAGTAACTATGGCTACACCTTC; CDR3aa: CASSQVDSNYGYTF
v_gene: TRBV3-1/TRBV3-2; d_gene: TRBD1; j_gene: TRBJ1-1; abundance: NA; CDR3nt: TGTGCCAGCAGGCACGCCGGACAGGGGGCGAGAGCTTTCTTT; CDR3aa: CASRHAGQGARAFF
v_gene: TRBV7-3; d_gene: NA; j_gene: TRBJ2-2; abundance: NA; CDR3nt: TGTGCCAGCAGCCCTGGGAGGCGGAACACTGGGGAGCTGTTTTTT; CDR3aa: CASSPGRRNTGELFF
v_gene: TRBV6-6; d_gene: TRBD2; j_gene: TRBJ2-1; abundance: NA; CDR3nt: TGTGCCAGCAGTCCCCTCGCGGGAGGGAAGAATGAGCAGTTCTTC; CDR3aa: CASSPLAGGKNEQFF
v_gene: TRBV27; d_gene: TRBD1; j_gene: TRBJ2-7; abundance: NA; CDR3nt: TGTGCCAGCAGTCGCTCAGGGACAGGGGGCGGCGAGCAGTACTTC; CDR3aa: CASSRSGTGGGEQYF
v_gene: TRBV15; d_gene: TRBD1; j_gene: TRBJ1-1; abundance: NA; CDR3nt: TGTGCCACCAGCCGAACCAGGATCGGACAGGGGGGGACTGAAGCTTTCTTT; CDR3aa: CATSRTRIGQGGTEAFF
v_gene: TRBV12-3/TRBV12-4; d_gene: NA; j_gene: TRBJ2-1; abundance: NA; CDR3nt: TGTGCCAGCAGTTCTGTTGAGTGGCAGCGATTCTTC; CDR3aa: CASSSVEWQRFF
v_gene: TRBV7-9; d_gene: TRBD2; j_gene: TRBJ2-2; abundance: NA; CDR3nt: TGTGCCAGCAGCTGGCGGGAGGGGAACACCGGGGAGCTGTTTTTT; CDR3aa: CASSWREGNTGELFF
v_gene: TRBV14; d_gene: TRBD2; j_gene: TRBJ2-7; abundance: once; CDR3nt: TGTGCCAGCAGCCGCAGCTTCTCTAGCGGTAGCTCCTACGAGCAGTACTTC; CDR3aa: CASSRSFSSGSSYEQYF
v_gene: TRBV5-4; d_gene: NA; j_gene: TRBJ2-1; abundance: NA; CDR3nt: TGTGCCAGCAGCTTGAGCAGGGGTGAGGTCTACAATGAGCAGTTCTTC; CDR3aa: CASSLSRGEVYNEQFF
v_gene: TRBV12-3/TRBV12-4; d_gene: TRBD1; j_gene: TRBJ1-2; abundance: NA; CDR3nt: TGTGCCAGCAGTGTGGGACAGTCGAGTGGCTACACCTTC; CDR3aa: CASSVGQSSGYTF
v_gene: TRBV27; d_gene: TRBD2; j_gene: TRBJ2-1; abundance: NA; CDR3nt: TGTGCCAGCAGTTTACGGACTAGCGGGGGGGCATGGGAGCAGTTCTTC; CDR3aa: CASSLRTSGGAWEQFF
v_gene: TRBV27; d_gene: TRBD1; j_gene: TRBJ1-2; abundance: NA; CDR3nt: TGTCGCCTTATGTACAGGGGCTATGGCTACACCTTC; CDR3aa: CRLMYRGYGYTF
v_gene: TRBV19; d_gene: TRBD1; j_gene: TRBJ1-2; abundance: few; CDR3nt: TGTGCCAGTACCGTTGGGACAGGGGGTAGACCAGGTGGCTACACCTTC; CDR3aa: CASTVGTGGRPGGYTF
v_gene: TRBV28; d_gene: NA; j_gene: TRBJ2-7; abundance: NA; CDR3nt: TGTGCCAGCAGTTTCCCCCGAGGAGGCCCGGCCTACGAGCAGTACTTC; CDR3aa: CASSFPRGGPAYEQYF
v_gene: TRBV27; d_gene: NA; j_gene: TRBJ1-2; abundance: NA; CDR3nt: TGTGCCAGCAGTCGGCGGGGGCTTAACTATGGCTACACCTTC; CDR3aa: CASSRRGLNYGYTF
v_gene: TRBV5-5; d_gene: NA; j_gene: TRBJ2-7; abundance: NA; CDR3nt: TGTGCCAGCAGCTTGGGCGACAGTCACTACGAGCAGTACTTC; CDR3aa: CASSLGDSHYEQYF
v_gene: TRBV3-1/TRBV3-2; d_gene: TRBD1; j_gene: TRBJ1-6; abundance: NA; CDR3nt: TGTGCCAGCAGCCACGGGGACAGGGTAGGTTCACCCCTCCACTTT; CDR3aa: CASSHGDRVGSPLHF
v_gene: TRBV2; d_gene: TRBD1; j_gene: TRBJ1-1; abundance: NA; CDR3nt: TGTGCCAGCAGTGCGACAGGGCTAAGCACTGAAGCTTTCTTT; CDR3aa: CASSATGLSTEAFF
v_gene: TRBV11-3; d_gene: NA; j_gene: TRBJ1-6; abundance: NA; CDR3nt: TGTGCCAGCAGCTTAACGGGGATAGATTCACCCCTCCACTTT; CDR3aa: CASSLTGIDSPLHF
v_gene: TRBV30; d_gene: TRBD1; j_gene: TRBJ1-5; abundance: NA; CDR3nt: TGTGCCTGGAGTGTACAAGGGGGCGGCCAGCCCCAGCATTTT; CDR3aa: CAWSVQGGGQPQHF
v_gene: TRBV7-2; d_gene: TRBD2; j_gene: TRBJ2-3; abundance: NA; CDR3nt: TGTGCCAGCAGCCTACGACGGACTAGCGGACACACAGATACGCAGTATTTT; CDR3aa: CASSLRRTSGHTDTQYF
v_gene: TRBV30; d_gene: NA; j_gene: TRBJ1-4; abundance: few; CDR3nt: TGTGCCTGGAGGGCAGGGCTTGCAACTAATGAAAAACTGTTTTTT; CDR3aa: CAWRAGLATNEKLFF
v_gene: TRBV19; d_gene: NA; j_gene: TRBJ2-2; abundance: once; CDR3nt: TGTGCCAGTAGCCCCCGGGGTAGCGGCGCCCGGTGGGAGCTGTTTTTT; CDR3aa: CASSPRGSGARWELFF
v_gene: TRBV7-3; d_gene: NA; j_gene: TRBJ2-3; abundance: NA; CDR3nt: TGTGCCAGCAGCTTAACAAGCGCTAGCACAGATACGCAGTATTTT; CDR3aa: CASSLTSASTDTQYF
v_gene: TRBV6-6; d_gene: NA; j_gene: TRBJ1-2; abundance: NA; CDR3nt: TGTGCCAGCAGTACGGGATGGGACTATGGCTACACCTTC; CDR3aa: CASSTGWDYGYTF
v_gene: TRBV19; d_gene: NA; j_gene: TRBJ2-1; abundance: many; CDR3nt: TGTGCCAGTAGTATCGGCGGCGGTGAGCAGTTCTTC; CDR3aa: CASSIGGGEQFF
v_gene: TRBV18; d_gene: TRBD2; j_gene: TRBJ2-7; abundance: NA; CDR3nt: TGTGCCAGCTCAGCTAGCGGGGGGGCCTACGAGCAGTACTTC; CDR3aa: CASSASGGAYEQYF
v_gene: TRBV4-2; d_gene: NA; j_gene: TRBJ1-1; abundance: NA; CDR3nt: TGTGCCAGCAGCCTCGACGGGACTGAAGCTTTCTTT; CDR3aa: CASSLDGTEAFF
v_gene: TRBV2; d_gene: NA; j_gene: TRBJ2-6; abundance: once; CDR3nt: TGTGCCAGCACAGACTCTGGGGCCAACGTCCTGACTTTC; CDR3aa: CASTDSGANVLTF
v_gene: TRBV30; d_gene: NA; j_gene: TRBJ1-1; abundance: NA; CDR3nt: TGTGCCTGGAGTGTGGGCGGGCTAGCTTTCTTT; CDR3aa: CAWSVGGLAFF
v_gene: TRBV3-1/TRBV3-2; d_gene: NA; j_gene: TRBJ2-1; abundance: NA; CDR3nt: TGTGCCAGCAGCCAAACAATCAGGGTTGCTGGTGAGCAGTTCTTC; CDR3aa: CASSQTIRVAGEQFF
v_gene: TRBV10-3; d_gene: TRBD1; j_gene: TRBJ2-7; abundance: once; CDR3nt: TGTGCCATCAGTCGACAGGGTAGGCAGTACTTC; CDR3aa: CAISRQGRQYF
v_gene: TRBV3-1/TRBV3-2; d_gene: NA; j_gene: TRBJ2-7; abundance: NA; CDR3nt: TGTGCCAGCAGCCAGACGAGGGCGTCCTACGAGCAGTACTTC; CDR3aa: CASSQTRASYEQYF
v_gene: TRBV28; d_gene: TRBD2; j_gene: TRBJ2-6; abundance: few; CDR3nt: TGTGCCAGCAGCCCCCGGACTAGCGGGAGAACTGGGGCCAACGTCCTGACTTTC; CDR3aa: CASSPRTSGRTGANVLTF